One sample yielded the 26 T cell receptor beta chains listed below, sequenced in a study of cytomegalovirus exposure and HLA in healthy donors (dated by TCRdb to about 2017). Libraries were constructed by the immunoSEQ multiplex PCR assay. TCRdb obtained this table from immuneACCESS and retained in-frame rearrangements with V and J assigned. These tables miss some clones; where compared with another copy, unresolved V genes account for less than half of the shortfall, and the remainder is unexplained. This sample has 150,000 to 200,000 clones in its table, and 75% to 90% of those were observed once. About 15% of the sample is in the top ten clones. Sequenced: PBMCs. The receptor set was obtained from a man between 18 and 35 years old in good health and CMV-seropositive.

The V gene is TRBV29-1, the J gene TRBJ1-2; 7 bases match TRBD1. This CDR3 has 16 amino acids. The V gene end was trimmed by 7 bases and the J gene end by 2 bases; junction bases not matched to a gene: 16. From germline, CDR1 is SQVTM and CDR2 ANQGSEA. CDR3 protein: CSALTLEGAQNYGYTF. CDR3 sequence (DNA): TGCAGCGCCCTAACGTTGGAGGGGGCCCAGAACTATGGCTACACCTTC. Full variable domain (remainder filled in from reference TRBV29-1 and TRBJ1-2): SAVISQKPSRDICQRGTSLTIQCQVDSQVTMMFWYRQQPGQSLTLIATANQGSEATYESGFVIDKFPISRPNLTFSTLTVSNMSPEDSSIYLCSALTLEGAQNYGYTFGSGTRLTVV.

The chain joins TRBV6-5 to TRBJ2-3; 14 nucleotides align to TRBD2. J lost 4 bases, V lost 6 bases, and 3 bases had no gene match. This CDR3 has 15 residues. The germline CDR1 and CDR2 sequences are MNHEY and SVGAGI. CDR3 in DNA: TGTGCCAGCAGCCGACTAGCGGGAGGGCCAGATACGCAGTATTTT. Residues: CASSRLAGGPDTQYF.

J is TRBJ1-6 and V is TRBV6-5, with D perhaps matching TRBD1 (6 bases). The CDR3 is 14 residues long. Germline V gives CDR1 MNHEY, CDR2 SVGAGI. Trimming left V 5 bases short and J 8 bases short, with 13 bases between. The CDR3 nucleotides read TGTGCCAGCAGTAAACAGGGTAGGGATTCACCCCTCCACTTT. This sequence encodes CASSKQGRDSPLHF.

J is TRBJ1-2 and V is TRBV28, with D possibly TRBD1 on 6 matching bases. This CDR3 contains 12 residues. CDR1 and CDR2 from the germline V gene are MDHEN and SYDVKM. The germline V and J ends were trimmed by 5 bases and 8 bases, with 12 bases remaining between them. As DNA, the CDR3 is TGTGCCAGCAGTGAGGGGGTCGACGGCTACACCTTC. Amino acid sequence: CASSEGVDGYTF.

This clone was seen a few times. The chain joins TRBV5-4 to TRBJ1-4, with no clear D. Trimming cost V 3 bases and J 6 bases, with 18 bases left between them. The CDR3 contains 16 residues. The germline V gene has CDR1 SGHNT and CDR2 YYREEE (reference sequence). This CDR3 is CASSSSGGLGYEKLFF. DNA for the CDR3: TGTGCCAGCAGCTCCTCAGGAGGGTTGGGGTATGAAAAACTGTTTTTT. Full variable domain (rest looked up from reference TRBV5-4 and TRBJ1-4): ETGVTQSPTHLIKTRGQQVTLRCSSQSGHNTVSWYQQALGQGPQFIFQYYREEENGRGNFPPRFSGLQFPNYSSELNVNALELDDSALYLCASSSSGGLGYEKLFFGSGTQLSVL.

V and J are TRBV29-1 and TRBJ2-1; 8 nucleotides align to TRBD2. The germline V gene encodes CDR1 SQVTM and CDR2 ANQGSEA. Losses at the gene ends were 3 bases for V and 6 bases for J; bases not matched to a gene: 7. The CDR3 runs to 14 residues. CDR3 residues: CSVEGPSGLNEQFF. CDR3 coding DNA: TGCAGCGTTGAGGGCCCTAGCGGGCTCAATGAGCAGTTCTTC.

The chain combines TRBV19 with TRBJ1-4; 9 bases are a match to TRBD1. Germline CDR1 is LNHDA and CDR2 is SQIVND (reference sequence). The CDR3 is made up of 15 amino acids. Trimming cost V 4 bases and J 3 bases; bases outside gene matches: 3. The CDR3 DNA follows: TGTGCCAGTAGTACAGGACAGGGGCCTAATGAAAAACTGTTTTTT. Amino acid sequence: CASSTGQGPNEKLFF.

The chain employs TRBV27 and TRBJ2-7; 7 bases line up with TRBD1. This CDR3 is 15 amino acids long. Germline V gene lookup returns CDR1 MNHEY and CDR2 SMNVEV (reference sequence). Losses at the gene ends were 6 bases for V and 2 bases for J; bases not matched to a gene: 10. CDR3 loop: CASRSPGTDPYEQYF. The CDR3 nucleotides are TGTGCCAGCAGATCCCCCGGGACAGATCCCTACGAGCAGTACTTC.

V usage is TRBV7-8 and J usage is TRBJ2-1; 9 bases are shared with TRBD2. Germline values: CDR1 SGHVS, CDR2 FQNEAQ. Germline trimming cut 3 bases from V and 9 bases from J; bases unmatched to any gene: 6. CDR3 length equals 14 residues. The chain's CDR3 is CASSLIAGEGEQFF. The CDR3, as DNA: TGTGCCAGCAGCTTGATAGCGGGAGAGGGTGAGCAGTTCTTC.

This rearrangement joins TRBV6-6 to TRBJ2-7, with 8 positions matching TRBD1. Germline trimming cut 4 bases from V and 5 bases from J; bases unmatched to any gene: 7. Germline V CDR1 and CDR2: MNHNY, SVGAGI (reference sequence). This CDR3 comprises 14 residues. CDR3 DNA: TGTGCCAGCAGTTCGGCAGGGGGCCTCGACGAGCAGTACTTC. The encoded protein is CASSSAGGLDEQYF.

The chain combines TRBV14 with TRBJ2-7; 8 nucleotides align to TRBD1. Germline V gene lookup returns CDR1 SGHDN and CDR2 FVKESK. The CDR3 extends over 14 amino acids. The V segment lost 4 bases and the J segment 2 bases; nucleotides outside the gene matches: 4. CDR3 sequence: CASSLTGATYEQYF. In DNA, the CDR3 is TGTGCCAGCAGCCTGACAGGGGCCACCTACGAGCAGTACTTC.

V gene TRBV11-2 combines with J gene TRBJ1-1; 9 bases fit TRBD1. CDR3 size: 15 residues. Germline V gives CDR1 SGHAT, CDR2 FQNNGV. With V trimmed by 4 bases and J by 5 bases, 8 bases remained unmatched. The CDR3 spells CASSSLTGGWTEAFF. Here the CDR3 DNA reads TGTGCCAGCAGCTCCCTCACAGGGGGCTGGACTGAAGCTTTCTTT.

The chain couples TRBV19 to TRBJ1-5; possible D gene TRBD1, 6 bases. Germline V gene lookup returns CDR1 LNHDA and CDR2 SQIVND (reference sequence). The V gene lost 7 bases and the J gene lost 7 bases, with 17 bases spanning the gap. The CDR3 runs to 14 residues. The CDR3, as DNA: TGTGCCAGTACCCCACAGGGCGGCCACCAGCCCCAGCATTTT. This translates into CASTPQGGHQPQHF.

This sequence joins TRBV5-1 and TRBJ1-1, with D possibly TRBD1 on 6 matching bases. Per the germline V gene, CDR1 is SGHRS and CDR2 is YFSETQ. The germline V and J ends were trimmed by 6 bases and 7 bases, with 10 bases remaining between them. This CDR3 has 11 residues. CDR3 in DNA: TGCGCCAGCATCCGAGGGGGTGAAGCTTTCTTT. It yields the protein CASIRGGEAFF.

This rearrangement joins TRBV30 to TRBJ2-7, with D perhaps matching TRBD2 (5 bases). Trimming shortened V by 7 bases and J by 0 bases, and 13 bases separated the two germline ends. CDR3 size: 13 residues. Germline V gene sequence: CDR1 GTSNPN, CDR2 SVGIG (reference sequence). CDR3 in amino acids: CASEGPPSYEQYF. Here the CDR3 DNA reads TGTGCCTCAGAGGGCCCTCCCTCCTACGAGCAGTACTTC.

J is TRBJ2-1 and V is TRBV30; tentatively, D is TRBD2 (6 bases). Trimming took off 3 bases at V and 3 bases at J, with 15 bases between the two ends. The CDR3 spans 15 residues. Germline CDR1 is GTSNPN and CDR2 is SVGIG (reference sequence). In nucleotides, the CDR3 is TGTGCCTGGAGGGTGAATGGGGGACTCTACAATGAGCAGTTCTTC. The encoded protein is CAWRVNGGLYNEQFF.

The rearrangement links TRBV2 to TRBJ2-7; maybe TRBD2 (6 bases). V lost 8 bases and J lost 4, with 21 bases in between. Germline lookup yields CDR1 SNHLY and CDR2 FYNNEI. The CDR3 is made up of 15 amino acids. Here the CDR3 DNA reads TGTGCCAGCCACGTGAGACGCGGGGCCTCTTACGAGCAGTACTTC. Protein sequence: CASHVRRGASYEQYF.

DNA for the CDR3: TGTGCCAGCAGCCTTTCCGCAGATACGCAGTATTTT. Protein: CASSLSADTQYF. This chain connects TRBV7-9 to TRBJ2-3; D gene ambiguous. The V gene lost 5 bases and the J gene lost 4 bases, with 7 bases spanning the gap. The CDR3 extends over 12 amino acids. Germline V gene data show CDR1 as SEHNR and CDR2 as FQNEAQ (reference sequence).

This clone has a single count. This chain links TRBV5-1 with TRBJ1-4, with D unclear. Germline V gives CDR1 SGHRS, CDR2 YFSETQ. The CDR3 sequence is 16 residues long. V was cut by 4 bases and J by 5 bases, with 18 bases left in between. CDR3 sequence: CASSPGPSGGNEKLFF. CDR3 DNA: TGCGCCAGCAGCCCGGGCCCATCCGGAGGGAATGAAAAACTGTTTTTT.

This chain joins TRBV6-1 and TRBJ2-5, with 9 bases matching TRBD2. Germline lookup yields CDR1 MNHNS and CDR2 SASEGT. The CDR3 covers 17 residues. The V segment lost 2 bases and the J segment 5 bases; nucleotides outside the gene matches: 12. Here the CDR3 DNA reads TGTGCCAGCAGTGAAATTTCGGGACTAGCCCTTGGGGAGACCCAGTACTTC. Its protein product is CASSEISGLALGETQYF.

CDR3 nucleotide sequence: TGTGCCAGTAGCCAAGCAGCGGGCAATGAGCAGTTCTTC. This encodes CASSQAAGNEQFF. This rearrangement joins TRBV19 to TRBJ2-1, with D tentatively TRBD2 (6 bases). CDR1 is LNHDA, CDR2 SQIVND, per germline (reference sequence). CDR3 length: 13 amino acids. V was trimmed by 6 bases and J by 6 bases, leaving 12 bases between them.

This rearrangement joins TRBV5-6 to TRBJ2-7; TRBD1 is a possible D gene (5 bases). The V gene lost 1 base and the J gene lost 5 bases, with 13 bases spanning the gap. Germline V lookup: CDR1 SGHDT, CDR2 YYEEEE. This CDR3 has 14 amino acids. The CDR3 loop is CASSLTGTVDEQYF. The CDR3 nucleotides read TGTGCCAGCAGCTTGACAGGTACGGTCGACGAGCAGTACTTC. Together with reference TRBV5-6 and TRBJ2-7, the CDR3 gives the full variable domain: DAGVTQSPTHLIKTRGQQVTLRCSPKSGHDTVSWYQQALGQGPQFIFQYYEEEERQRGNFPDRFSGHQFPNYSSELNVNALLLGDSALYLCASSLTGTVDEQYFGPGTRLTVT.

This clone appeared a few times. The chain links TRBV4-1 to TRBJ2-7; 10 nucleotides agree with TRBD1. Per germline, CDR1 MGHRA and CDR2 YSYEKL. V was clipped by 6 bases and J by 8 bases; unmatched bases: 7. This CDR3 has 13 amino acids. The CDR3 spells CASSGQGGAQQYF. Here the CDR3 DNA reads TGCGCCAGCAGTGGACAGGGGGGAGCGCAGCAGTACTTC.

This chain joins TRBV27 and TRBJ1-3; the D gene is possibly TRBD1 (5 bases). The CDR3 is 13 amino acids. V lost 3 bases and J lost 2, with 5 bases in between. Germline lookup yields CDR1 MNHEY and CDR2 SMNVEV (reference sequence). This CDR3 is CASSLTAGNTIYF. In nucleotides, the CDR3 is TGTGCCAGCAGTTTGACAGCTGGAAACACCATATATTTT.

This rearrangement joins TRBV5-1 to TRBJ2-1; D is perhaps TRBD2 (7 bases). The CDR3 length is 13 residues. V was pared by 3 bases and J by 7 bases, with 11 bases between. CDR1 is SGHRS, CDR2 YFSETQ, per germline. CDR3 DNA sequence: TGCGCCAGCAGCTGGGGGGGGGCGAATGAGCAGTTCTTC. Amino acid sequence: CASSWGGANEQFF. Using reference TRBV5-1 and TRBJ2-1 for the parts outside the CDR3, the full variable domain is KAGVTQTPRYLIKTRGQQVTLSCSPISGHRSVSWYQQTPGQGLQFLFEYFSETQRNKGNFPGRFSGRQFSNSRSEMNVSTLELGDSALYLCASSWGGANEQFFGPGTRLTVL.

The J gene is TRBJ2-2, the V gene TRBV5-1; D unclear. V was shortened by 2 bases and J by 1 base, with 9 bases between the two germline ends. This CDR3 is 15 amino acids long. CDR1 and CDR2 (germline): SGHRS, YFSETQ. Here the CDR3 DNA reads TGCGCCAGCAGCTTAAGCGAGAGGAACACCGGGGAGCTGTTTTTT. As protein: CASSLSERNTGELFF.